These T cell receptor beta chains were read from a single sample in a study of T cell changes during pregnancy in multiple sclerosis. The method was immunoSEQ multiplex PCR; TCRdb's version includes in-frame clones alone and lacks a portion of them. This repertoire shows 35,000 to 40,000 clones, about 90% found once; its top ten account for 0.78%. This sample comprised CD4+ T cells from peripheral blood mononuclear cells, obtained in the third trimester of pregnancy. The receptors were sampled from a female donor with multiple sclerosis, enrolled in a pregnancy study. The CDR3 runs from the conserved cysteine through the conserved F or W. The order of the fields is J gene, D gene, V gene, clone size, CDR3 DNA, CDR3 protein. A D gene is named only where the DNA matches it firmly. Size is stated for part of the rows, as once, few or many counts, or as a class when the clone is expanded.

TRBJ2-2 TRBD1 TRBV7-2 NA TGTGCCAGCAGCGTCATAGGGGGACAGCTCACCGGGGAGCTGTTTTTT CASSVIGGQLTGELFF
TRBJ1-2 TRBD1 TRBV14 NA TGTGCCAGCAGCCAAGGGACAGGCCTTAGGAGTCGGTATGGCTACACCTTC CASSQGTGLRSRYGYTF
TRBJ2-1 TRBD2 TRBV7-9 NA TGTGCCAGCGCGAAAACTGGACTAGCGGGAGGCCCCTCTTTAGATGAGCAGTTCTTC CASAKTGLAGGPSLDEQFF
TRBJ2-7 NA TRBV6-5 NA TGTGCCAGCAGTGACAGAGAGCAGTACTTC CASSDREQYF
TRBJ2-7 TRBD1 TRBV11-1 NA TGTGCCAGCAGCTTAGCAGCGGCGACAGGGGGATCCTACGAGCAGTACTTC CASSLAAATGGSYEQYF
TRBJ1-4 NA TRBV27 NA NA CASSFFGPGREKLFF
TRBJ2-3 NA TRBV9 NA TGTGCCAGCAGCGTGGGAGCCATACCGCCCACAGATACGCAGTATTTT CASSVGAIPPTDTQYF
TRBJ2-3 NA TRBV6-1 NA TGTGCCAGCACGGTAGACAGGTACGCAGATACGCAGTATTTT CASTVDRYADTQYF
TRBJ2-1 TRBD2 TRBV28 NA TGTGCCAGCAGTTTAAAATTGTCCCGGACTAGCGGGAGAGGGAGGCAGTTCTTC CASSLKLSRTSGRGRQFF
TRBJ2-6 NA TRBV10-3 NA TGTGCCATCAGTGACCTAGTCTCTGGGGCCAACGTCCTGACTTTC CAISDLVSGANVLTF
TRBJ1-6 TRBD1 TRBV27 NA TGTGCCAGCAGTGAAAGACAGGGTTTCAATTCACCCCTCCACTTT CASSERQGFNSPLHF
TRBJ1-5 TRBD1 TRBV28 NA TGTGCCAGCAATCAGGGGGGCCAATACCAGCCCCAGCATTTT CASNQGGQYQPQHF
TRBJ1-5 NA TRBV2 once TGTGCCAGCAGTGATCTTTTACAGGGCGGTCAGCCCCAGCATTTT CASSDLLQGGQPQHF
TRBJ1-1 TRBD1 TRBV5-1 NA TGCGCCAGCAGCTTGGAGACAGGGGGCTTCGGTGGTTGGACTGAAGCTTTCTTT CASSLETGGFGGWTEAFF
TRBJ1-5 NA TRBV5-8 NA TGTGCCAGCAGTTCATCCAGCCCGGGCCCCTTAGGAGGACCCCAGCATTTT CASSSSSPGPLGGPQHF
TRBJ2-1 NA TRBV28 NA TGTGCCAGCACCAGCGGCGGATTTGAGCAGTTCTTC CASTSGGFEQFF
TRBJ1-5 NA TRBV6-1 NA TGTGCCAGCAGTGACTTGGTTTCAGTGCCCCAGCATTTT CASSDLVSVPQHF
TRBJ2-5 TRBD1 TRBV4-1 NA TGCGCCAGCAGCCAAGCAAACAGGGGAATGGAGACCCAGTACTTC CASSQANRGMETQYF
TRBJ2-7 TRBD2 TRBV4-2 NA TGTGTCAGCAGCCAAGATAGGGCGGGGGACTACGAGCAGTACTTC CVSSQDRAGDYEQYF
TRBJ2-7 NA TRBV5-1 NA TGCGCCAGCAGCTTGGCCCCGACTGGCAACGAGCAGTACTTC CASSLAPTGNEQYF
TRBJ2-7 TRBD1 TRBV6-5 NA TGTGCCAGCAGTTACTCTGGGACAGGGAACTACGAGCAGTACTTC CASSYSGTGNYEQYF
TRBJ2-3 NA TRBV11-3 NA TGTGCCAGCAGCTTAGGGGGGGGCACAGATACGCAGTATTTT CASSLGGGTDTQYF
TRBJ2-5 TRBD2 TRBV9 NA TGTGCCAGCAGCGCAGTTGTTAGCGGGAGCCGTGAGACCCAGTACTTC CASSAVVSGSRETQYF
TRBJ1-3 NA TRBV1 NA TGCACCAGCAGCCGCCTGACACGCTCTGGAAACACCATATATTTT CTSSRLTRSGNTIYF
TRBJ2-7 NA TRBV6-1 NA TGTGCCAGCAGTGAAGGTCTGGGAGGCGACGAGCAGTACTTC CASSEGLGGDEQYF
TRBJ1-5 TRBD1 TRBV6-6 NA TGTGCCAGCAGTGAGACAGGGGTGAATCAGCCCCAGCATTTT CASSETGVNQPQHF
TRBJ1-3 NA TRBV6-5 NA TGTGCCAGCAGCCTTGAACGGGGAAACACCATATATTTT CASSLERGNTIYF
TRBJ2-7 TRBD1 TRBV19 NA TGTGCCAGTACCCCCGGGACAGGGTCCTACGAGCAGTACTTC CASTPGTGSYEQYF
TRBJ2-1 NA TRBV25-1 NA TGTGCCAGCAGTGAATGGAGAGGCTCCTACAATGAGCAGTTCTTC CASSEWRGSYNEQFF
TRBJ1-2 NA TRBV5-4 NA TGTGCCAGCAGCTTGGGATCGGGTCGGGTCTATGGCTACACCTTC CASSLGSGRVYGYTF